This paragraph covers one T cell receptor beta chain sequence. This clonotype came up many times. Its antigen specificity is not known. Base qualities are not recorded, but no much larger clone differs from it by a single base. The sample belongs to a study of T cells in Graves' hyperthyroidism and ophthalmopathy (dated by TCRdb to between 2018 and 2021). Background on the whole study: Peripheral blood was collected at initial diagnosis, before any treatment. Thyroid tissue and blood T-cell repertoires from about six Graves' hyperthyroidism patients were also compared in the study. TCR Vbeta CDR3 sequencing of roughly 140 peripheral blood samples (approximately 44 ophthalmopathy, 75 hyperthyroidism and roughly 17 progressor patients) is reported in the paper. TCR V-J signatures able to tell the groups apart were searched for in a discovery cohort of more than 90 patients, of whom around 43 had Graves' ophthalmopathy and around 58 had stable Graves' hyperthyroidism. The 100 discovery patients were randomly split 7:3 into training and test sets. Whether ophthalmopathy could be predicted prospectively was tested in an independent validation cohort made up of roughly 19 hyperthyroidism patients plus 17 patients who later progressed to ophthalmopathy. After blood sampling, hyperthyroidism patients were treated with methimazole at a starting dose of 30 mg daily, and ophthalmopathy patients were treated with high-dose intravenous methylprednisolone. The study at large found these results: In validation, progression to ophthalmopathy was predicted by the model with 55% to 71% sensitivity and about 72% specificity, a median of about 6.4 months before onset. Sample size was not statistically predetermined, and investigators were not blinded to group allocation. Most expanded thyroid clonotypes (frequency above 0.001) were also detected in blood, suggesting blood repertoires may reflect thyroid immune responses. In cross-validation, a model built on a 13 V-J signature told ophthalmopathy apart from stable hyperthyroidism with approximately 90% sensitivity and about 81% specificity, and in testing the same model reached 80%/75%.

Stable Graves' hyperthyroidism was defined as the absence of progression to ophthalmopathy over 18 months of follow-up. Hyperthyroidism patients were newly diagnosed, had a disease duration of under 2 months, and were aged 18 to 65 years. The study excluded patients with uncontrolled infections, other autoimmune diseases, pregnancy or lactation. Diagnoses were established on the basis of clinical symptoms, serum thyroxine and TRAb, thyroid ultrasound, and orbital computed tomography. Ficoll-Paque density gradient centrifugation was used to isolate PBMCs from approximately 10 ml of fresh peripheral blood. Total RNA was extracted with Trizol reagent, and quality was checked on an Agilent 2100 Bioanalyzer. Including the terminal cysteine and phenylalanine, the CDR3 comprises 13 residues. The entry retains the CDR3 DNA only, 39 bases that are in frame from base 1. V was cut back by 9 bases and J by 4 bases, leaving a gap of 16 bases between them. CDR1 SNHLY and CDR2 FYNNEI are derived from the germline V gene.

The TCR beta CDR3 regions were amplified from RNA transcripts. The first round of RT-PCR for the TCR CDR3 was performed with the HTBI primer set and the Qiagen OneStep RT-PCR kit. Libraries were constructed in a second round of multiplex PCR, after which size selection and purification were carried out. Sequencing of the libraries was done on an Illumina HiSeq2000 using paired-end 100 bp reads. The paper's data handling went like this. SOAPnuke was used to process the raw data, throwing out any read that contained adapters or uncalled bases, had a mean Phred below 15, or lacked an exact constant-primer or identifier match. COPE v1.2.5 was used to merge the high-quality paired reads, and each unique nucleotide sequence was defined as a clonotype. Clonotypes were aligned to IMGT TRBV, TRBD and TRBJ reference segments using MiTCR v1.1. The analysis included only V-J combinations with a frequency above 0.0001, which together covered around 99% of the repertoires. A TCS score was defined as the ratio between F50 (clonal expansion) and ExV (chaos), using BLOSUM62-based TCRdist between CDR3 peptides within each V-J. Welch's t-statistics and random forest reduced just over 500 V-J features to roughly 13, which were used in a naive Bayes classifier (R e1071). TCRdb redid the processing of the public reads, applying fastp at Q25 and MiXCR, and retained in-frame beta chains. Every entry covers one CDR3 protein and lists the most common genes and DNA from its rows. TCRdb, not the authors, supplied the V and J calls. For this sample there are some 560,000 distinct CDR3 sequences; less than 15% appear just once. The leading ten clones occupy approximately 15% of the sample.

The clonotype originates from a woman between 40 and 55 years old with Graves' hyperthyroidism. Recombination connected TRBV2 to TRBJ2-7; the D region possibly corresponds to TRBD2 (6 bases align). What was sequenced was blood. The encoded CDR3 is CASTRGIGYEQYF. The sequenced DNA: TGTGCCAGTACCCGCGGGATTGGTTACGAGCAGTACTTC.